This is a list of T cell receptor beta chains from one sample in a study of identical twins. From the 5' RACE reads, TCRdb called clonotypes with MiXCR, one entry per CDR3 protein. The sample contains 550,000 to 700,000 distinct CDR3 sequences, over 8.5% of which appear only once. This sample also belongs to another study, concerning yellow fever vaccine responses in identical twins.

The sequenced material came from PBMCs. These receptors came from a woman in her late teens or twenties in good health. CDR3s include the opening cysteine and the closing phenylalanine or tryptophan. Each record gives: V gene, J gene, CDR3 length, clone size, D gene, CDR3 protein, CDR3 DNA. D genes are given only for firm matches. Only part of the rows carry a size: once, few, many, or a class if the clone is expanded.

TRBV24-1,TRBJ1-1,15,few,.,CATSDLAGPVTEAFF,TGTGCCACCAGTGATTTGGCAGGTCCCGTCACTGAAGCTTTCTTT
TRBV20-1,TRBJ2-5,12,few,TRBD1,CSAGDRVETQYF,TGCAGTGCCGGGGACAGGGTCGAGACCCAGTACTTC
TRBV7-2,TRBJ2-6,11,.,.,CASRLVGGVTF,TGTGCCAGCAGATTAGTCGGGGGTGTGACTTTC
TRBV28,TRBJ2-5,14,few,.,CASSSEAVQETQYF,TGTGCCAGCAGCTCAGAGGCCGTACAAGAGACCCAGTACTTC
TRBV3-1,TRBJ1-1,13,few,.,CASSQVGRTEAFF,TGTGCCAGCAGCCAAGTAGGTAGGACTGAAGCTTTCTTT
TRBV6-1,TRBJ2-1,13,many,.,CASRFGLLDEQFF,TGTGCCAGCAGATTTGGCCTGCTCGATGAGCAGTTCTTC
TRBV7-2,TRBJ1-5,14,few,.,CASSLGPPLQPQHF,TGTGCCAGCAGCTTAGGGCCCCCCCTTCAGCCCCAGCATTTT
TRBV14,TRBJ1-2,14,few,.,CASSQDLQAYGYTF,TGTGCCAGCAGCCAAGATTTACAGGCCTATGGCTACACCTTC
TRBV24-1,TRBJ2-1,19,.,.,CATSGLSGPSLSSYNEQFF,TGTGCCACCAGCGGTCTGAGCGGACCTTCTCTTAGCTCCTACAATGAGCAGTTCTTC
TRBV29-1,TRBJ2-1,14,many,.,CSVYLTKKYNEQFF,TGCAGCGTATACCTCACGAAGAAATACAATGAGCAGTTCTTC